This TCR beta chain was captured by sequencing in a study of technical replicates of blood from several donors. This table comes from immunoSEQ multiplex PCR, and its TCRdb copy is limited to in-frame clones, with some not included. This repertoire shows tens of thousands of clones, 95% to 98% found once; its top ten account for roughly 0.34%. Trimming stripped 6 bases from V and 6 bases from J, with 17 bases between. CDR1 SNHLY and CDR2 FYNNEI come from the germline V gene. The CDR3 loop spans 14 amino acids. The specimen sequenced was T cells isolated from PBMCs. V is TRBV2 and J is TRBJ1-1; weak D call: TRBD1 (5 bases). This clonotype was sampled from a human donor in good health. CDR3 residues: CASRQWGGISEAFF. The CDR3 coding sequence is TGTGCCAGCAGGCAATGGGGGGGGATCTCTGAAGCTTTCTTT. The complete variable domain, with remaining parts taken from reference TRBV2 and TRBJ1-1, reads EPEVTQTPSHQVTQMGQEVILRCVPISNHLYFYWYRQILGQKVEFLVSFYNNEISEKSEIFDDQFSVERPDGSNFTLKIRSTKLEDSAMYFCASRQWGGISEAFFGQGTRLTVV.